This TCR beta chain was profiled in a study of monozygotic twins with inflammatory bowel disease. The CDR3 is made up of 13 amino acids. Germline lookup yields CDR1 SGHDT and CDR2 YYEEEE. TCRdb re-called the 5' RACE reads, yielding one record per CDR3 amino acid sequence without DNA. Across 150,000 to 200,000 distinct CDR3 sequences, the top ten clones capture 2% to 3% of the sample. The chain joins TRBV5-6 to TRBJ1-5; TCRdb's D call of TRBD1 is untestable without DNA. The sequence was collected from a human donor with ulcerative colitis or Crohn's disease, or a healthy co-twin of an affected twin (not recorded which). The material sequenced was blood. CDR3 region: CASSLTGGDPQHF.